The 10 T cell receptor beta chains listed next were all sequenced from one sample in a study of T cell responses to AZD1222 COVID-19 vaccine. Libraries were prepared by immunoSEQ multiplex PCR; TCRdb keeps only in-frame clonotypes and omits some of them. The data hold about 160,000 clones, with 94% observed a single time. This material consisted of peripheral blood, taken on day 0 of AZD1222 vaccination. Receptor source: an adult in good health.

The rearrangement joins TRBV9 to TRBJ2-1, with TRBD1 as a possible D gene (6 bases). Germline loops: CDR1 SGDLS, CDR2 YYNGEE. V lost 1 base and J 8 bases, leaving 10 bases between the germline ends. The CDR3 runs to 13 residues. The CDR3 nucleotides are TGTGCCAGCAGCGTACAGGGGTTCTATGAGCAGTTCTTC. This sequence encodes CASSVQGFYEQFF.

The rearrangement joins TRBV7-2 to TRBJ1-4, with D unclear. Germline assignment: CDR1 SGHTA and CDR2 FQGNSA. Trimming left V 5 bases short and J 8 bases short, with 27 bases between. The CDR3 is 18 residues long. The CDR3 here is CASSARLGTEKFGEKLFF. The CDR3 DNA sequence: TGTGCCAGCAGCGCACGGTTGGGTACGGAAAAATTCGGGGAAAAACTGTTTTTT.

The V gene is TRBV6-5, the J gene TRBJ2-3; D unclear. The CDR3 is 13 amino acids. Deletions cut 7 bases from V and 0 bases from J, with 8 bases between. Germline V gene sequence: CDR1 MNHEY, CDR2 SVGAGI. In nucleotides, the CDR3 is TGTGCCAGCAATACCTGGAGCACAGATACGCAGTATTTT. Translating it yields CASNTWSTDTQYF.

This chain connects TRBV28 to TRBJ1-2, with TRBD1 matching over 11 bases. CDR1 is MDHEN and CDR2 is SYDVKM in the germline V gene. The V segment lost 6 bases and the J segment 8 bases; nucleotides outside the gene matches: 8. This CDR3 spans 14 amino acids. CDR3 amino acids: CASRESGTGGGYTF. The CDR3 region has the DNA TGTGCCAGCAGAGAGTCCGGGACAGGGGGAGGCTACACCTTC.

The rearrangement links TRBV7-2 to TRBJ1-4, with TRBD1 as a possible D gene (6 bases). The CDR3 runs to 15 residues. The V gene lost 5 bases and the J gene lost 4 bases, with 14 bases spanning the gap. The germline CDR1 and CDR2 sequences are SGHTA and FQGNSA. DNA of the CDR3: TGTGCCAGCAGCGTACAGGGAAGTCATAATGAAAAACTGTTTTTT. This gives the protein CASSVQGSHNEKLFF.

The rearrangement links TRBV3-1 (or the pseudogene TRBV3-2) to TRBJ1-1; no firm D call. This CDR3 comprises 15 residues. V lost 5 bases and J 1 base, leaving 14 bases between the germline ends. Per germline, CDR1 LGHDT and CDR2 YNNKEL (reference sequence). The CDR3 reads CASSITANANTEAFF. CDR3 DNA sequence: TGTGCCAGCAGCATAACAGCCAACGCGAACACTGAAGCTTTCTTT.

The genes are TRBV7-9 and TRBJ2-1; TRBD2 aligns across 7 bases. V trimming: 10 bases; J trimming: 3 bases; junction bases outside the gene matches: 18. The V gene's germline CDR1 is SEHNR and CDR2 FQNEAQ (reference sequence). This CDR3 has 17 residues. CDR3 amino acids: CATRPRLLAALYNEQFF. The CDR3, as DNA: TGTGCCACCAGGCCCCGCCTTCTAGCGGCACTCTACAATGAGCAGTTCTTC.

This chain uses TRBV12-2 with TRBJ1-1; TRBD1 reflects the table's D call only, with no check against the DNA. TRBV12-2 is a pseudogene locus. The CDR3 contains 14 residues. The CDR3: CASRLVTGLAEAFF. CDR3 in DNA: TGTGCAAGTCGCTTAGTGACAGGGTTGGCTGAAGCTTTCTTT.

The rearrangement joins TRBV6-5 to TRBJ2-1; D remains unclear. V was clipped by 5 bases and J by 4 bases, with 12 bases between them. The CDR3 covers 14 residues. CDR1 and CDR2 (germline): MNHEY, SVGAGI. The CDR3 DNA is TGTGCCAGCAGTCCCGTCGGCGGATACAATGAGCAGTTCTTC. It yields the protein CASSPVGGYNEQFF.

This chain links TRBV6-5 with TRBJ1-4; D not resolved. This CDR3 has 15 amino acids. The germline V gene encodes CDR1 MNHEY and CDR2 SVGAGI. V gave up 4 bases and J gave up 0 bases, with 9 bases separating them. CDR3 sequence (DNA): TGTGCCAGCAGTTTGACATTTACAACTAATGAAAAACTGTTTTTT. It yields the protein CASSLTFTTNEKLFF.